Listed below are T cell receptor beta chains from one sample, sequenced in a study of blood T cells in healthy people across ages. TCRdb fed the 5' RACE reads into MiXCR, producing one record per CDR3 protein. This table holds 1.5 million to 2 million distinct CDR3 sequences, approximately 28% found once. The sequencing input was blood. These receptor sequences come from a woman in her 30s in good health. Both conserved end residues are part of each CDR3. Fields, in order: clone size, V gene, J gene, D gene, CDR3 DNA, CDR3 protein. A D gene is named only where the DNA matches it firmly. Part of the rows lack a size; the others show once, few, many or a class for expanded clones.

size: few; V: TRBV18; J: TRBJ2-5; D: -; DNA: TGTGCCAGCTCACCACCGTCGAGTCCCGAGACCCAGTACTTC; CDR3: CASSPPSSPETQYF
size: many; V: TRBV21-1; J: TRBJ2-6; D: -; DNA: TGTGCCAGCAGCGGACCGAAGGAGTCTGGGGCCAACGTCCTGACTTTC; CDR3: CASSGPKESGANVLTF
size: many; V: TRBV15; J: TRBJ1-2; D: TRBD1; DNA: TGTGCCACCAGCCCTCGGACCCGACAGGGTATTAATGGCTACACCTTC; CDR3: CATSPRTRQGINGYTF
size: few; V: TRBV7-6; J: TRBJ2-1; D: TRBD2; DNA: TGTGCCAGCAGTATCAGCGGGAGGGCAAAGGGTGAGCAGTTCTTC; CDR3: CASSISGRAKGEQFF
size: -; V: TRBV5-1; J: TRBJ2-5; D: TRBD2; DNA: TGCGCCAGCAGCGCCACTAGCGGGAGCGGTAAGACCCAGTACTTC; CDR3: CASSATSGSGKTQYF
size: -; V: TRBV7-6; J: TRBJ2-3; D: TRBD2; DNA: TGTGCCAGCAGCTTAGCGAGGAGCGGGGGGGTCTCAGATACGCAGTATTTT; CDR3: CASSLARSGGVSDTQYF
size: few; V: TRBV24-1; J: TRBJ2-5; D: -; DNA: TGTGCCACCAGTGAAGCCGGAGGGGGTGGGGAGACCCAGTACTTC; CDR3: CATSEAGGGGETQYF
size: once; V: TRBV29-1; J: TRBJ2-3; D: -; DNA: TGCAGCGTTGAAGACAGGGAGTGGGTTACGCAGTATTTT; CDR3: CSVEDREWVTQYF
size: -; V: TRBV7-2; J: TRBJ1-5; D: -; DNA: TGTGCCGGCAGCCAAAGCGGGGGCAATCAGCCCCAGCATTTT; CDR3: CAGSQSGGNQPQHF
size: -; V: TRBV7-9; J: TRBJ2-3; D: TRBD2; DNA: TGTGCCAGCAGCCTTAGCGGGGAAACCATCACAGATACGCAGTATTTT; CDR3: CASSLSGETITDTQYF
size: -; V: TRBV12-3/TRBV12-4; J: TRBJ1-1; D: -; DNA: TGTGCCAGCAGTAAAGGGCGCAGGGACACTGAAGCTTTCTTT; CDR3: CASSKGRRDTEAFF
size: -; V: TRBV29-1; J: TRBJ2-1; D: TRBD1; DNA: TGCAGCGTTGAAGACGGGACAGTCTGCAATGAGCAGTTCTTC; CDR3: CSVEDGTVCNEQFF
size: -; V: TRBV5-1; J: TRBJ2-7; D: -; DNA: TGCGCCAGCAGCCTCGGGACAATTTACAATGAGCAGTACTTC; CDR3: CASSLGTIYNEQYF
size: few; V: TRBV20-1; J: TRBJ1-5; D: -; DNA: TGCAGTGCTAGAGTCAGGGGCATAGGAGTTCAGCCCCAGCATTTT; CDR3: CSARVRGIGVQPQHF
size: many; V: TRBV30; J: TRBJ1-5; D: -; DNA: TGTGCCTGGAGTATGGGGGGCAATCAGCCCCAGCATTTT; CDR3: CAWSMGGNQPQHF
size: few; V: TRBV4-1; J: TRBJ2-3; D: TRBD1; DNA: TGCGCCAGCAGCCAACTACCACTAGGGACAGGGGACGAAGATACGCAGTATTTT; CDR3: CASSQLPLGTGDEDTQYF
size: -; V: TRBV29-1; J: TRBJ2-1; D: -; DNA: TGCAGCGTTGCCAGGGATGGCTACAATGAGCAGTTCTTC; CDR3: CSVARDGYNEQFF
size: -; V: TRBV20-1; J: TRBJ1-1; D: TRBD1; DNA: TGCAGAACAAGGGGGCTGAGCACTGAAGCTTTCTTT; CDR3: CRTRGLSTEAFF
size: -; V: TRBV28; J: TRBJ2-5; D: -; DNA: TGTGCCAGCAGTTTGGGGGGTGGGGGCAGGCCCCAGTACTTC; CDR3: CASSLGGGGRPQYF
size: many; V: TRBV20-1; J: TRBJ2-7; D: -; DNA: TGCAGTGCATGGAGGGTCACCGAGCAGTACTTC; CDR3: CSAWRVTEQYF
size: many; V: TRBV18; J: TRBJ2-4; D: -; DNA: TGTGCCACCGCCGCCGGGCCAAAAAACATTCAGTACTTC; CDR3: CATAAGPKNIQYF
size: -; V: TRBV5-1; J: TRBJ2-1; D: TRBD1; DNA: TGCGCCAGCAGCGCCCTAGGGACAGGGGATGAGCAGTTCTTC; CDR3: CASSALGTGDEQFF
size: many; V: TRBV20-1; J: TRBJ1-5; D: -; DNA: TGCAGTGCGACCATCTCAGGGGAGCCCCAGCATTTT; CDR3: CSATISGEPQHF
size: -; V: TRBV24-1; J: TRBJ2-1; D: TRBD2; DNA: TGTGCCACCAGTCAGGGACTAGCAGAGTACAATGAGCAGTTCTTC; CDR3: CATSQGLAEYNEQFF
size: few; V: TRBV6-5; J: TRBJ2-7; D: TRBD2; DNA: TGTGCCAGCAGTCCCCGACTAGCGGCCTACCCCTACGAGCAGTACTTC; CDR3: CASSPRLAAYPYEQYF
size: -; V: TRBV12-3/TRBV12-4; J: TRBJ1-2; D: TRBD1; DNA: TGTGCCAGCAGCCCCTCGGGACAGGCTCGAGGCTACACCTTC; CDR3: CASSPSGQARGYTF
size: many; V: TRBV7-9; J: TRBJ2-6; D: -; DNA: TGTTTAGGGAGCATGGCCAACGTCCTGACTTTC; CDR3: CLGSMANVLTF
size: -; V: TRBV20-1; J: TRBJ2-6; D: -; DNA: TGCAGTGCCTACCGGCGGCTAAAAAACGACTCTGGGGCCAACGTCCTGACTTTC; CDR3: CSAYRRLKNDSGANVLTF
size: -; V: TRBV6-6; J: TRBJ1-1; D: TRBD1; DNA: TGTGCCAGCAGTCAATACGGGACAGGCAGTTACACTGAAGCTTTCTTT; CDR3: CASSQYGTGSYTEAFF
size: few; V: TRBV5-1; J: TRBJ1-6; D: TRBD1; DNA: TGCGCCAGCAGCTGGGACAGCTATAATTCACCCCTCCACTTT; CDR3: CASSWDSYNSPLHF
size: few; V: TRBV30; J: TRBJ2-4; D: -; DNA: TGTGCCTGGACGATGGGACTAGCCAAAAACATTCAGTACTTC; CDR3: CAWTMGLAKNIQYF
size: few; V: TRBV7-3; J: TRBJ1-2; D: -; DNA: TGTGCCGGCAGCCCCGACAAGAGCTATGGCTACACCTTC; CDR3: CAGSPDKSYGYTF
size: -; V: TRBV7-2; J: TRBJ2-7; D: TRBD1; DNA: TGTGCCAGCAGCTTAAGGACAGGGGGCCCCTACGAGCAGTACTTC; CDR3: CASSLRTGGPYEQYF
size: -; V: TRBV6-6; J: TRBJ1-4; D: -; DNA: TGTGCCAGCAGGATGGACATGGGGGAAAAACTGTTTTTT; CDR3: CASRMDMGEKLFF
size: few; V: TRBV11-3; J: TRBJ2-1; D: -; DNA: TGTGCCAGCAGCTTAGTAGGGGGATATGGCAATGAGCAGTTCTTC; CDR3: CASSLVGGYGNEQFF
size: -; V: TRBV18; J: TRBJ2-5; D: -; DNA: TGTGCCAGCTCACCACGCCCAGCGGCCCAAGAGACCCAGTACTTC; CDR3: CASSPRPAAQETQYF
size: many; V: TRBV6-2/TRBV6-3; J: TRBJ1-2; D: -; DNA: TGTGCCAGCAGTTCGGGCCTTAACTATGGCTACACCTTC; CDR3: CASSSGLNYGYTF
size: many; V: TRBV7-8; J: TRBJ2-7; D: TRBD2; DNA: TGTGCCAGCAGCTTAGCTGAGCTAGCGGCCTACGAGCAGTACTTC; CDR3: CASSLAELAAYEQYF
size: few; V: TRBV5-6; J: TRBJ2-7; D: TRBD1; DNA: TGTGCCAGCAGCCAAATTACAGGGGGCTTTTCCTACGAGCAGTACTTC; CDR3: CASSQITGGFSYEQYF
size: few; V: TRBV24-1; J: TRBJ1-5; D: TRBD1; DNA: TGTGCCACCAGCCCAGGGGGGTCGTATAGCGATCAGCCCCAGCATTTT; CDR3: CATSPGGSYSDQPQHF
size: few; V: TRBV7-2; J: TRBJ2-1; D: -; DNA: TGTGCCAGCCAACAGGACAGTTATAATGAGCAGTTCTTC; CDR3: CASQQDSYNEQFF
size: few; V: TRBV12-3/TRBV12-4; J: TRBJ2-1; D: -; DNA: TGTGCCAGCCTCACATGGGGGGGGCGGTACAATGAGCAGTTCTTC; CDR3: CASLTWGGRYNEQFF
size: few; V: TRBV7-9; J: TRBJ2-7; D: TRBD1; DNA: TGTGCCAGCAGACATACAGGGGATCCCTACGAGCAGTACTTC; CDR3: CASRHTGDPYEQYF
size: -; V: TRBV20-1; J: TRBJ1-1; D: TRBD1; DNA: TGCAGTGCTAAGTCGACAGGGATGAACACTGAAGCTTTCTTT; CDR3: CSAKSTGMNTEAFF
size: -; V: TRBV6-6; J: TRBJ2-1; D: TRBD2; DNA: TGTACCAGCAGTTTTCGACTAGCGGGGGTAGATGAGCAGTTCTTC; CDR3: CTSSFRLAGVDEQFF
size: few; V: TRBV6-5; J: TRBJ1-2; D: TRBD1; DNA: TGTGCCAGCAGCCGGACAGGGGCCAGCTATGGCTACACCTTC; CDR3: CASSRTGASYGYTF
size: few; V: TRBV28; J: TRBJ2-7; D: TRBD1; DNA: TGTGCCAGCAGTTCCCGACAGGGTTCTGAGCAGTACTTC; CDR3: CASSSRQGSEQYF
size: -; V: TRBV11-2; J: TRBJ1-2; D: -; DNA: TGTGTCAGCAGCTTGGACAGAAACTGTGGCTACACCTTC; CDR3: CVSSLDRNCGYTF
size: -; V: TRBV5-5; J: TRBJ2-1; D: TRBD2; DNA: TGTGCCAGCAGCCCCCGGGGGGGTTCCCACAACGAGCAGTTCTTC; CDR3: CASSPRGGSHNEQFF
size: -; V: TRBV4-2; J: TRBJ2-7; D: -; DNA: TGTGCCAGCAGCCAAGTTTTGGCGGATTTTTACGAGCAGTACTTC; CDR3: CASSQVLADFYEQYF